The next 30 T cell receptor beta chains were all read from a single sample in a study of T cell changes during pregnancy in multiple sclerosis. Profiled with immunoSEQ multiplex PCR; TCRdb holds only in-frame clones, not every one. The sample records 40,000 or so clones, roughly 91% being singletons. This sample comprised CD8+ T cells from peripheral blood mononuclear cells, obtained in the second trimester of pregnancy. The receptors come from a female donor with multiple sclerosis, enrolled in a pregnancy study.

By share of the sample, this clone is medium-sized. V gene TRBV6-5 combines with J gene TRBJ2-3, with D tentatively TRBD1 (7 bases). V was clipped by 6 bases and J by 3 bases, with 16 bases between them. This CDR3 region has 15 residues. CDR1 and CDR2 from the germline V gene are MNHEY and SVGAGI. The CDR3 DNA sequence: TGTGCCAGCAGGCGAGACAGGGACTTAACAGATACGCAGTATTTT. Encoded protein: CASRRDRDLTDTQYF.

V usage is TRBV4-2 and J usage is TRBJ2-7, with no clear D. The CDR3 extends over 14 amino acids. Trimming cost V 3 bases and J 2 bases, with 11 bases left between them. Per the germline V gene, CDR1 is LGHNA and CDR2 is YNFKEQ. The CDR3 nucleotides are TGTGCCAGCAGCCATGGTCTGGCAACCTACGAGCAGTACTTC. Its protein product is CASSHGLATYEQYF.

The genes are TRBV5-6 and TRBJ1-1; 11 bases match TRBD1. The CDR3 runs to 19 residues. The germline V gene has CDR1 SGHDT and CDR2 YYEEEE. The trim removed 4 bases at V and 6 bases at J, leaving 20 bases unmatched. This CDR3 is CASSPNVGQGAHLIAEAFF. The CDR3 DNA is TGTGCCAGCAGCCCGAACGTCGGACAGGGGGCGCATTTAATCGCTGAAGCTTTCTTT.

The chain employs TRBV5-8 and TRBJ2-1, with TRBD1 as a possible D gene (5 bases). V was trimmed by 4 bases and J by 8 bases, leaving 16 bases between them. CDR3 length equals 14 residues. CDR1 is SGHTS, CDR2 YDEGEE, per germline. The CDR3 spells CASSPDSSGHEQFF. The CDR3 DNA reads TGTGCCAGCAGCCCAGACAGTTCTGGGCATGAGCAGTTCTTC.

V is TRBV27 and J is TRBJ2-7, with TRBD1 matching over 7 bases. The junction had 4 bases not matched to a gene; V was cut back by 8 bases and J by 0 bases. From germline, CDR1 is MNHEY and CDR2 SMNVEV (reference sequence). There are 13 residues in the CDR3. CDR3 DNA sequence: TGTGCCAGCGGGACAGCCTACTCCTACGAGCAGTACTTC. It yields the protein CASGTAYSYEQYF.

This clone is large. The CDR3 loop is CASSPTDRTPANTGELFF. The CDR3 DNA follows: TGTGCCAGCAGCCCCACGGACAGGACCCCCGCGAACACCGGGGAGCTGTTTTTT. The genes are TRBV9 and TRBJ2-2; 7 bases fit TRBD1. The J segment lost 0 bases and the V segment lost 4 bases, leaving 12 bases of the junction unmatched. The CDR3 runs to 18 residues. CDR1 is SGDLS, CDR2 YYNGEE, per germline.

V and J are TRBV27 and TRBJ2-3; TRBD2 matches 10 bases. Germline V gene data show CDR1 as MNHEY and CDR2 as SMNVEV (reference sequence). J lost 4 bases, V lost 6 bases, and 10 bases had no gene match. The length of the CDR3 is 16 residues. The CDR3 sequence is CASSEPSGGDPDTQYF. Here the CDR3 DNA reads TGTGCCAGCAGCGAACCAAGCGGGGGGGACCCAGATACGCAGTATTTT.

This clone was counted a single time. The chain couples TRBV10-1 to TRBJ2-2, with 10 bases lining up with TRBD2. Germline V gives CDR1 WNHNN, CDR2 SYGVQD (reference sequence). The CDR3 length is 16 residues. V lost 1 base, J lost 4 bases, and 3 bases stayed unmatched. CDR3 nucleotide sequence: TGCGCCAGCAGTGAGTTAAGGACTAGCGGCACCGGGGAGCTGTTTTTT. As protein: CASSELRTSGTGELFF.

Here the CDR3 reads CASSQEQSGTDTQYF. In nucleotides, the CDR3 is TGTGCCAGCAGCCAAGAGCAGTCTGGCACAGATACGCAGTATTTT. The chain couples TRBV4-2 to TRBJ2-3; D gene unclear. Germline values: CDR1 LGHNA, CDR2 YNFKEQ. CDR3 length: 15 residues. The V gene lost 0 bases and the J gene lost 1 base, with 8 bases spanning the gap.

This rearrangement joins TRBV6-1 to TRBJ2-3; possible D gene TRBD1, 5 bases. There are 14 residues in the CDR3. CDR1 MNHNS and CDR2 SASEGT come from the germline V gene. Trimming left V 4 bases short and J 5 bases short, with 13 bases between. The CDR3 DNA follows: TGTGCCAGCAGTGCGGCCAGGGCCATAGATACGCAGTATTTT. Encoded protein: CASSAARAIDTQYF.

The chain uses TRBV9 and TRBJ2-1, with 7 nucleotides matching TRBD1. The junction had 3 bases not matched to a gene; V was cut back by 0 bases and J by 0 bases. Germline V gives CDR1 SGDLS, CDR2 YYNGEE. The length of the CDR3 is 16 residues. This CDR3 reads CASSVDRGSSYNEQFF. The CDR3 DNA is TGTGCCAGCAGCGTAGACAGGGGAAGCTCCTACAATGAGCAGTTCTTC.

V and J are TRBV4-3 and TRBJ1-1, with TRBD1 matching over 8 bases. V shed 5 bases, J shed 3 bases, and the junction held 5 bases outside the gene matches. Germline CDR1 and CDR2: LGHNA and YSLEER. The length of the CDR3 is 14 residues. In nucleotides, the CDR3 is TGCGCCAGCAGCATTACAGGGGGAGACACTGAAGCTTTCTTT. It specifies CASSITGGDTEAFF.

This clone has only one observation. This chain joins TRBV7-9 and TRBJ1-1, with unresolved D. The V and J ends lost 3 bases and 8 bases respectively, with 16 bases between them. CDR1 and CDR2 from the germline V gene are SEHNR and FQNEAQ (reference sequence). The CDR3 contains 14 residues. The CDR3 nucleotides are TGTGCCAGCAGCTTTGAAATGGTGTCGGTGGAAGCTTTCTTT. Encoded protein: CASSFEMVSVEAFF.

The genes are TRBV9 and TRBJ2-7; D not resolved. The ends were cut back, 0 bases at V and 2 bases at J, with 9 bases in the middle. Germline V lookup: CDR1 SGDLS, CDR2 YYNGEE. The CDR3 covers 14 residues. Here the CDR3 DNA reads TGTGCCAGCAGCGTAGGAGGCTTGGCCTACGAGCAGTACTTC. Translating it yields CASSVGGLAYEQYF.

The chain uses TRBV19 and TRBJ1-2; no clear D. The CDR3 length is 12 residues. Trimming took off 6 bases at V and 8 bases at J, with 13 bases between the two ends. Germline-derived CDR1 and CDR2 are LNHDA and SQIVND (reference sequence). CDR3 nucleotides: TGTGCCAGTAGGTGGGCAGTAAACGGCTACACCTTC. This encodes CASRWAVNGYTF.

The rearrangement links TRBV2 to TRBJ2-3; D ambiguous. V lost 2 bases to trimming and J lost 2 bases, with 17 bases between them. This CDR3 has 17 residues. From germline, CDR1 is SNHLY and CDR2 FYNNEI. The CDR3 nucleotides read TGTGCCAGCAGTGAAATGGTGGTAGCATCATACACAGATACGCAGTATTTT. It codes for CASSEMVVASYTDTQYF.

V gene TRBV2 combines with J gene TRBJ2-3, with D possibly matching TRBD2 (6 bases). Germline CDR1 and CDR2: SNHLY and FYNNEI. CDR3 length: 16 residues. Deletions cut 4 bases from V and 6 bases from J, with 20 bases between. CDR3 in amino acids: CASSGDRDSSRDTQYF. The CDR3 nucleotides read TGTGCCAGCAGTGGGGACCGGGACTCCAGCAGGGATACGCAGTATTTT.

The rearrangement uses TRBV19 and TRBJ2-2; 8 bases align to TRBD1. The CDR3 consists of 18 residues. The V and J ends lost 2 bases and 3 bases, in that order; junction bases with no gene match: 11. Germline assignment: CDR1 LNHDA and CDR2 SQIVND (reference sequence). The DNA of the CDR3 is TGTGCCAGTAGTATACCCCCCTACAGGGGGGACGACACCGGGGAGCTGTTTTTT. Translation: CASSIPPYRGDDTGELFF.

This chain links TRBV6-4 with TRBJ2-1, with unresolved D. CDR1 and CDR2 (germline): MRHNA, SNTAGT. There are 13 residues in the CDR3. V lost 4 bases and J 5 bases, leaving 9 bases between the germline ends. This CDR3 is CASSASSHNEQFF. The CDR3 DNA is TGTGCCAGCAGTGCGAGCTCACACAATGAGCAGTTCTTC.

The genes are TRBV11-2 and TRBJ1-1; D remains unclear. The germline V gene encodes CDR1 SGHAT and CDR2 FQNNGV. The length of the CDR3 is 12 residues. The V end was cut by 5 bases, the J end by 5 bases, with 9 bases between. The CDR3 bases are TGTGCCAGCAGCGATACGGGGACTGAAGCTTTCTTT. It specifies CASSDTGTEAFF. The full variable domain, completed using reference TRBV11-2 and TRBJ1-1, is EAGVAQSPRYKIIEKRQSVAFWCNPISGHATLYWYQQILGQGPKLLIQFQNNGVVDDSQLPKDRFSAERLKGVDSTLKIQPAKLEDSAVYLCASSDTGTEAFFGQGTRLTVV.

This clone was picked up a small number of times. CDR3 loop: CASSSGPKGKETQYF. In DNA, the CDR3 is TGTGCCAGCAGCAGCGGGCCAAAGGGGAAGGAGACCCAGTACTTC. The V call is TRBV7-9, the J call TRBJ2-5; weak D call: TRBD2 (6 bases). Trimming stripped 5 bases from V and 5 bases from J, with 18 bases between. Per the germline V gene, CDR1 is SEHNR and CDR2 is FQNEAQ (reference sequence). The length of the CDR3 is 15 residues.

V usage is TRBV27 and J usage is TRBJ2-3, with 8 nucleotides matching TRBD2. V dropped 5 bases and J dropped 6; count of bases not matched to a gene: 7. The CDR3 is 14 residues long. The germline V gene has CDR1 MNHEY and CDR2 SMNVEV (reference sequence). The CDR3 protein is CASSTGLAFDTQYF. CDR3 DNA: TGTGCCAGCAGTACAGGACTAGCTTTTGATACGCAGTATTTT.

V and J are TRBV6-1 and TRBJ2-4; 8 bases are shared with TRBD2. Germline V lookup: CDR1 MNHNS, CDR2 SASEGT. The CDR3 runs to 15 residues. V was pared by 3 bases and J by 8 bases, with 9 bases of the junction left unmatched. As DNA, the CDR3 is TGTGCCAGCAGTGATTGGCGGGGGGAATTGGACATTCAGTACTTC. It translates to CASSDWRGELDIQYF.

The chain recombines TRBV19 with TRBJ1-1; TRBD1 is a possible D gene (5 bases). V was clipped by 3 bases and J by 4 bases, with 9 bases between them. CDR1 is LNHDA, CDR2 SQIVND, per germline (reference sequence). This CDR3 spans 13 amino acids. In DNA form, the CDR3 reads TGTGCCAGTAGTATCCCAGGGTTCACTGAAGCTTTCTTT. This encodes CASSIPGFTEAFF.

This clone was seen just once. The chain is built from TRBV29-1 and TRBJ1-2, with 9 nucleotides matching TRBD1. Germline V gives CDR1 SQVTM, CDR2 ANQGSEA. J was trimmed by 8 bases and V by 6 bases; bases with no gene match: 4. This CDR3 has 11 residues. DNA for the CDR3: TGCAGCGTCTACAGGGGGCAGGGCTACACCTTC. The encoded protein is CSVYRGQGYTF.

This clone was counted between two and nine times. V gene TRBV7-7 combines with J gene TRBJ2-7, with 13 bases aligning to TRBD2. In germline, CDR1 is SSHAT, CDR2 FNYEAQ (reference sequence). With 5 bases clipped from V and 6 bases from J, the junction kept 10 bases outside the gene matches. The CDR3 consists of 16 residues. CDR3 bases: TGTGCCAGCAGCCCCGGGACTAGCGGGACATCGAGCGAGCAGTACTTC. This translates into CASSPGTSGTSSEQYF.

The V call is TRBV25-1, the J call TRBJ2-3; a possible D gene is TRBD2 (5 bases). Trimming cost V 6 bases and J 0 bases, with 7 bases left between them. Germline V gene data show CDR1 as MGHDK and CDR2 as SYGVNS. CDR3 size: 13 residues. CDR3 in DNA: TGTGCCAGCAGGGACTGGAGCACAGATACGCAGTATTTT. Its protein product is CASRDWSTDTQYF.

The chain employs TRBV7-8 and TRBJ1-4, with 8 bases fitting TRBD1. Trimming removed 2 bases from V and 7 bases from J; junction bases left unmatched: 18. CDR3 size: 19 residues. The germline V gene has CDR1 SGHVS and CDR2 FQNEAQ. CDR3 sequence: CASSLKGQGAIGGSEKLFF. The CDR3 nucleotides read TGTGCCAGCAGCTTAAAGGGTCAGGGGGCGATTGGGGGTAGTGAAAAACTGTTTTTT.

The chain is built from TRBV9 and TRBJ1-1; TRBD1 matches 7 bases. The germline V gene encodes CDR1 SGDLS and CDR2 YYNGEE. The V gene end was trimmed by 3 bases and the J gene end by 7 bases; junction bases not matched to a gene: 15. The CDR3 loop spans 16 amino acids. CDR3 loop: CASSGLDRSGSGEAFF. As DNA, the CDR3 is TGTGCCAGCAGCGGCCTGGACAGGTCGGGCAGTGGTGAAGCTTTCTTT.

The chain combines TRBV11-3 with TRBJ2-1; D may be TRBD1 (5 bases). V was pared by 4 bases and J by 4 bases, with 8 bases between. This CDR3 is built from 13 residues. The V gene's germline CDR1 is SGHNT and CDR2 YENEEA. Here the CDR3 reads CASSSRQYNEQFF. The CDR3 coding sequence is TGTGCCAGCAGCTCCCGACAGTACAATGAGCAGTTCTTC.